Below, 32 T cell receptor beta chains from the same sample are listed, as sequenced in a study of patients and donors after allogeneic stem cell transplantation. TCRdb itself ran the RT-PCR reads through MiXCR, one entry per CDR3 protein. This table holds approximately 200,000 distinct CDR3 sequences, less than 45% found once. The sequenced material came from blood, either unsorted or a sorted T cell fraction (not recorded which). These receptors were taken from a human donor who was either an allogeneic HSCT recipient or a stem cell or donor lymphocyte infusion donor (not recorded which). It is not recorded whose cells these are; they may come from a transplant donor.

CDR3 loop: CASSENLLWGDTQYF. The CDR3 region has the DNA TGTGCCAGCAGTGAAAACCTACTCTGGGGAGATACGCAGTATTTT. The chain combines TRBV2 with TRBJ2-3; D unclear. CDR1 SNHLY and CDR2 FYNNEI come from the germline V gene. V dropped 2 bases and J dropped 5 bases, with 14 bases sitting between them. This CDR3 is built from 15 residues.

The gene calls are TRBV29-1 and TRBJ2-1; 9 bases are shared with TRBD2. This CDR3 comprises 14 residues. Germline V gene data show CDR1 as SQVTM and CDR2 as ANQGSEA. V lost 8 bases and J lost 1; bases outside the gene matches: 6. CDR3 protein: CSFGAGGSYNEQFF. CDR3 DNA: TGCAGCTTTGGGGCGGGAGGGTCCTACAATGAGCAGTTCTTC.

This clonotype was counted only a few times. The rearrangement joins TRBV4-3 to TRBJ1-6; D gene ambiguous. The ends were cut back, 0 bases at V and 8 bases at J, with 8 bases in the middle. Germline assignment: CDR1 LGHNA and CDR2 YSLEER. The CDR3 covers 14 residues. This CDR3 reads CASSQEWTHSPLHF. The CDR3 DNA sequence: TGCGCCAGCAGCCAAGAATGGACTCATTCACCCCTCCACTTT.

There are a few counts of this clonotype. The CDR3 sequence is CSVETGGAVQETQYF. DNA of the CDR3: TGCAGCGTTGAGACTGGGGGGGCAGTTCAAGAGACCCAGTACTTC. The chain recombines TRBV29-1 with TRBJ2-5; weak D call: TRBD2 (7 bases). The CDR3 spans 15 residues. Germline CDR1 is SQVTM and CDR2 is ANQGSEA. The V end lost 3 bases, the J end lost 2 bases, and 16 bases lay between the germline ends.

Remarks on this clonotype: The conserved closing phenylalanine or tryptophan is absent in this CDR3, likely reflecting a read error. The J gene is TRBJ2-1, the V gene TRBV4-3; possible D gene TRBD2, 7 bases. Germline V gives CDR1 LGHNA, CDR2 YSLEER. This CDR3 has 16 amino acids. Between the trimmed V and J ends, which lost 0 bases and 5 bases, there was a span of 14 bases. The CDR3 DNA follows: TGCGCCAGCAGCCAAGATAGCCAGGGGACTAACAATGAGCAGTTCTCC. Protein: CASSQDSQGTNNEQFS.

This clonotype was seen just once. The CDR3 sequence: CASSYTQGSYEQYF. CDR3 DNA: TGTGCCAGCAGCTACACTCAGGGATCCTACGAGCAGTACTTC. The chain couples TRBV11-1 to TRBJ2-7, with TRBD1 as a possible D gene (5 bases). The CDR3 has 14 residues. In germline, CDR1 is SGHAT, CDR2 FQDESV (reference sequence). V was trimmed by 4 bases and J by 1 base, leaving 11 bases between them.

The V gene is TRBV27, the J gene TRBJ2-3, with 11 nucleotides matching TRBD1. The CDR3 runs 17 residues. Trimming at V came to 4 bases and at J to 5 bases, leaving 11 bases not matched to a gene. Germline V gene sequence: CDR1 MNHEY, CDR2 SMNVEV (reference sequence). CDR3 residues: CASSSALPGQGEDTQYF. The CDR3 coding sequence is TGTGCCAGCAGTTCCGCCCTACCGGGACAGGGGGAAGATACGCAGTATTTT.

CDR3 region: CASSQEPRAVDQQFF. CDR3 in DNA: TGTGCCAGCAGCCAAGAGCCGCGGGCGGTGGATCAGCAGTTCTTC. The chain is built from TRBV3-1 and TRBJ2-1; D possibly corresponds to TRBD2 (5 bases). V was trimmed by 0 bases and J by 11 bases, leaving 17 bases between them. CDR1 is LGHDT and CDR2 is YNNKEL in the germline V gene (reference sequence). The CDR3 runs 15 residues.

The chain links TRBV6-5 to TRBJ2-4; 8 bases are a match to TRBD1. Germline-derived CDR1 and CDR2 are MNHEY and SVGAGI. V lost 0 bases and J lost 5; bases outside the gene matches: 9. This CDR3 region has 17 residues. CDR3 loop: CASSYSWTGISENIQYF. CDR3 sequence (DNA): TGTGCCAGCAGTTACTCGTGGACAGGGATTAGCGAAAACATTCAGTACTTC.

This clonotype occurred once. The gene calls are TRBV6-1 and TRBJ1-5; D possibly corresponds to TRBD1 (6 bases). Looked up from germline, CDR1 is MNHNS and CDR2 is SASEGT. V dropped 2 bases and J dropped 9 bases, with 14 bases sitting between them. The CDR3 is 14 residues long. Here the CDR3 DNA reads TGTGCCAGCAGTGAATCAGGGGCCCTAGGGCCCCAGCATTTT. Residues: CASSESGALGPQHF.

The chain employs TRBV7-2 and TRBJ1-1; D not certain. This CDR3 has 14 residues. The V end was cut by 1 base, the J end by 2 bases, with 8 bases between. The germline gives CDR1 SGHTA, CDR2 FQGNSA. The chain's CDR3 is CASSLVQTNTEAFF. The CDR3 bases are TGTGCCAGCAGCTTAGTACAGACCAACACTGAAGCTTTCTTT.

The chain has TRBV9 and TRBJ1-2; 9 positions agree with TRBD1. Unmatched junction bases numbered 6, after V lost 4 bases and J lost 5 bases. Germline V CDR1 and CDR2: SGDLS, YYNGEE. The CDR3 is 14 residues long. The CDR3 is CASSPWDRAYGYTF. As DNA, the CDR3 is TGTGCCAGCAGCCCCTGGGACAGGGCTTATGGCTACACCTTC.

The gene calls are TRBV28 and TRBJ2-7; D may be TRBD2 (5 bases). Germline assignment: CDR1 MDHEN and CDR2 SYDVKM. Between the trimmed V and J ends, which lost 4 bases and 2 bases, there was a span of 15 bases. The CDR3 sequence is 15 residues long. CDR3 nucleotides: TGTGCCAGCAGTTCCCTTAGCGTAAACCCCTACGAGCAGTACTTC. Translated: CASSSLSVNPYEQYF.

The chain carries TRBV19 and TRBJ1-1; 10 nucleotides match TRBD1. V was clipped by 6 bases and J by 7 bases; unmatched bases: 11. The CDR3 is 15 residues long. Germline CDR1 is LNHDA and CDR2 is SQIVND (reference sequence). The CDR3 loop reads CASSLGQGHLLEAFF. The CDR3 coding sequence is TGTGCCAGTAGCCTGGGACAGGGGCACCTGCTTGAAGCTTTCTTT.

The chain uses TRBV20-1 and TRBJ2-7, with D tentatively TRBD1 or TRBD2 (5 bases each). Germline CDR1 is DFQATT and CDR2 is SNEGSKA (reference sequence). The CDR3 loop spans 12 amino acids. V gave up 5 bases and J gave up 3 bases, with 11 bases separating them. CDR3 DNA sequence: TGCAGTGCTGTCGCTGGGGGCTACGAGCAGTACTTC. This gives the protein CSAVAGGYEQYF.

V is TRBV29-1 and J is TRBJ2-1; D remains ambiguous. This CDR3 spans 12 amino acids. Trimming left V 4 bases short and J 6 bases short, with 10 bases between. The V gene's germline CDR1 is SQVTM and CDR2 ANQGSEA. CDR3 DNA sequence: TGCAGCGTTGGCCATATCAGCAATGAGCAGTTCTTC. Translated: CSVGHISNEQFF.

The V call is TRBV5-1, the J call TRBJ2-1; 13 nucleotides agree with TRBD2. Germline CDR1 is SGHRS and CDR2 is YFSETQ. The V and J ends lost 2 bases and 5 bases, in that order; junction bases with no gene match: 4. This CDR3 is built from 16 residues. The chain's CDR3 is CASSFWTSGSDNEQFF. As DNA, the CDR3 is TGCGCCAGCAGCTTTTGGACTAGCGGGAGTGACAATGAGCAGTTCTTC.

V gene TRBV2 combines with J gene TRBJ1-5; D gene ambiguous. Trimming took 2 bases from V and 5 from J, leaving 4 bases between them. Germline V gene sequence: CDR1 SNHLY, CDR2 FYNNEI. The CDR3 length is 12 residues. CDR3 DNA sequence: TGTGCCAGCAGTGAAAGTCATCAGCCCCAGCATTTT. It encodes CASSESHQPQHF.

The chain joins TRBV24-1 to TRBJ2-3; tentatively, D is TRBD2 (5 bases). This CDR3 is built from 15 residues. V lost 8 bases, J lost 2 bases, and 16 bases lay in between. Germline CDR1 KGHDR, CDR2 SFDVKD. The CDR3 reads CATMGGLGSTDTQYF. The CDR3 DNA reads TGTGCCACCATGGGCGGACTGGGGTCCACAGATACGCAGTATTTT.

V is TRBV9 and J is TRBJ2-3, with D tentatively TRBD1 or TRBD2 (5 bases each). The V end was cut by 3 bases, the J end by 1 base, with 18 bases between. Germline V gene data show CDR1 as SGDLS and CDR2 as YYNGEE. This CDR3 has 17 amino acids. The CDR3 protein is CASSAHDYRSRTDTQYF. The CDR3, as DNA: TGTGCCAGCAGCGCCCACGACTACAGGTCCCGCACAGATACGCAGTATTTT.

The genes are TRBV9 and TRBJ2-3; perhaps TRBD2 as D (6 bases). Germline values: CDR1 SGDLS, CDR2 YYNGEE. With 0 bases removed from V and 5 bases from J, the gap between germline ends came to 22 bases. The CDR3 has 18 residues. Here the CDR3 DNA reads TGTGCCAGCAGCGTAGTTAGCGGAACCCCCTCACGGAAAGATACGCAGTATTTT. Translated, it gives CASSVVSGTPSRKDTQYF.

The gene calls are TRBV5-5 and TRBJ1-2; D call uncertain. The length of the CDR3 is 17 residues. Per germline, CDR1 SGHKS and CDR2 YYEKEE (reference sequence). Trimming cost V 2 bases and J 12 bases, with 29 bases left between them. The CDR3 DNA reads TGTGCCAGCAGCTTATTCTCCCGCGCTGTAACGCCGTCCGGTCACACCTTC. Translation gives CASSLFSRAVTPSGHTF.

This chain connects TRBV7-3 to TRBJ1-1; tentatively, D is TRBD1 (5 bases). Trimming took 4 bases from V and 4 from J, leaving 13 bases between them. The CDR3 has 14 residues. Germline V lookup: CDR1 SGHTA, CDR2 FQGTGA. CDR3 bases: TGTGCCAGCAGCTATCAGGGAGGTGGCACTGAAGCTTTCTTT. It encodes CASSYQGGGTEAFF.

CDR3 sequence (DNA): TGTGCCAGCAGCCTTGCGGGAGAGGGCACTGAGCAGTTCTTC. It yields the protein CASSLAGEGTEQFF. The chain joins TRBV11-2 to TRBJ2-1, with TRBD2 matching over 7 bases. This CDR3 spans 14 amino acids. CDR1 is SGHAT and CDR2 is FQNNGV in the germline V gene. Unmatched junction bases numbered 10, after V lost 5 bases and J lost 9 bases.

This clonotype was observed a handful of times. V gene TRBV6-2 or TRBV6-3 combines with J gene TRBJ2-4, with a weak D call TRBD1 (5 bases). The CDR3 runs 12 residues. The germline V and J ends were trimmed by 2 bases and 12 bases, with 11 bases remaining between them. Germline V gene lookup returns CDR1 MNHEY and CDR2 SVGEGT. In DNA form, the CDR3 reads TGTGCCAGCAGTTACGGTGACAGAAGTCAGTACTTC. This encodes CASSYGDRSQYF.

This rearrangement joins TRBV2 to TRBJ1-5, with D unclear. From germline, CDR1 is SNHLY and CDR2 FYNNEI. Trimming took 5 bases from V and 0 from J, leaving 14 bases between them. This CDR3 is 16 amino acids long. Here the CDR3 reads CASSFLGISSNQPQHF. CDR3 sequence (DNA): TGTGCCAGCAGTTTTCTGGGCATAAGTAGCAATCAGCCCCAGCATTTT.

A few counts support this clonotype. CDR3 amino acids: CASSQDRVGQPQHF. The CDR3 bases are TGTGCCAGCAGCCAAGACAGGGTTGGTCAGCCCCAGCATTTT. The chain recombines TRBV3-1 with TRBJ1-5; possibly TRBD1 for D (5 bases). Germline V lookup: CDR1 LGHDT, CDR2 YNNKEL (reference sequence). V lost 0 bases and J lost 6, with 9 bases in between. This CDR3 has 14 amino acids.

This clonotype was seen only once. The chain combines TRBV12-3 or TRBV12-4 with TRBJ2-7, with a weak D call TRBD1 (6 bases). Trimming stripped 7 bases from V and 2 bases from J, with 21 bases between. The CDR3 is made up of 16 amino acids. The CDR3 DNA reads TGTGCCAGCACCTCTCAACAGGGCCCTCCCCCCTACGAGCAGTACTTC. Protein: CASTSQQGPPPYEQYF.

This clonotype was found a few times. The gene calls are TRBV6-2 or TRBV6-3 and TRBJ1-3; D remains unclear. The V end was cut by 3 bases, the J end by 0 bases, with 12 bases between. The CDR3 covers 16 residues. The germline V gene encodes CDR1 MNHEY and CDR2 SVGEGT. The CDR3 DNA reads TGTGCCAGCAGTTATAGACAAGTCGCCTCTGGAAACACCATATATTTT. Translating gives CASSYRQVASGNTIYF.

The V and J genes are TRBV28 and TRBJ1-2; D might be TRBD1 (5 bases). The germline gives CDR1 MDHEN, CDR2 SYDVKM. V lost 6 bases, J lost 8 bases, and 19 bases lay in between. This CDR3 is 14 amino acids long. The CDR3 loop reads CASSLDSPGGGYTF. The DNA for the CDR3 is TGTGCCAGCAGCTTAGACAGCCCCGGTGGAGGCTACACCTTC.

The V and J genes are TRBV9 and TRBJ2-3; possibly TRBD1 for D (6 bases). The CDR3 is 15 amino acids. Trimming took 4 bases from V and 6 from J, leaving 18 bases between them. Germline V lookup: CDR1 SGDLS, CDR2 YYNGEE. The CDR3 DNA sequence: TGTGCCAGCAGCACATCCATTGACAGGTCGGATACGCAGTATTTT. Amino acid sequence: CASSTSIDRSDTQYF.

This clonotype showed up just a few times. The J gene is TRBJ2-3, the V gene TRBV9; TRBD2 agrees at 12 bases. This CDR3 has 17 residues. V lost 4 bases and J lost 5; bases outside the gene matches: 11. From germline, CDR1 is SGDLS and CDR2 YYNGEE. In DNA, the CDR3 is TGTGCCAGCAGCCCGCGTCTAGCGGGAGGGCCGGGAGATACGCAGTATTTT. Translation: CASSPRLAGGPGDTQYF.